Listed below are T cell receptor beta chains from one sample, sequenced in a study of spatial heterogeneity in lung cancer. TCRdb independently ran MiXCR on the 5' RACE reads; one entry per CDR3 protein. The sample yields about 75,000 distinct CDR3 sequences, more than 10% seen once. This sample comprised PBMCs, obtained at surgery. These receptors were taken from a male donor with early-stage non-small cell lung cancer. The CDR3 runs from the conserved cysteine through the conserved F or W. The D gene is left open where the match is weak. A row's size may be missing; if present it is once, few, many or a size class.

D: .; V: TRBV18; size: .; J: TRBJ1-5; CDR3: CASSIRRSDSNQPQHF; DNA: TGTGCCAGCTCCATTCGTCGGTCTGATAGCAATCAGCCCCAGCATTTT
D: .; V: TRBV4-1; size: many; J: TRBJ2-3; CDR3: CASTLQGRGRTDTQYF; DNA: TGCGCCAGCACCCTACAGGGACGTGGGCGCACAGATACGCAGTATTTT
D: TRBD1; V: TRBV4-1; size: .; J: TRBJ1-4; CDR3: CASSRAGTGVEKLFF; DNA: TGCGCCAGCAGCCGAGCCGGGACAGGGGTTGAAAAACTGTTTTTT
D: .; V: TRBV18; size: few; J: TRBJ1-4; CDR3: CASSPDVLPGEKLFF; DNA: TGTGCCAGCTCACCAGACGTACTCCCAGGGGAAAAACTGTTTTTT
D: TRBD1; V: TRBV18; size: few; J: TRBJ1-1; CDR3: CASSPGQGNTEAFF; DNA: TGTGCCAGCTCCCCCGGACAGGGGAACACTGAAGCTTTCTTT
D: TRBD1; V: TRBV4-3; size: many; J: TRBJ1-4; CDR3: CASSQAKTGGNEKLFF; DNA: TGCGCCAGCAGCCAAGCTAAGACAGGGGGTAATGAAAAACTGTTTTTT
D: .; V: TRBV4-2; size: .; J: TRBJ1-5; CDR3: CASSQRLVGQPQHF; DNA: TGTGCCAGCAGCCAACGACTCGTGGGCCAGCCCCAGCATTTT
D: .; V: TRBV7-9; size: .; J: TRBJ1-1; CDR3: CASRNGRDTEAFF; DNA: TGTGCCAGCAGGAACGGCAGGGACACTGAAGCTTTCTTT
D: .; V: TRBV29-1; size: few; J: TRBJ2-3; CDR3: CSSDSHRGTDTQYF; DNA: TGCAGCTCAGACAGCCACCGGGGCACAGATACGCAGTATTTT
D: TRBD2; V: TRBV7-9; size: .; J: TRBJ2-3; CDR3: CASSVAGADTQYF; DNA: TGTGCCAGCAGCGTAGCGGGAGCAGATACGCAGTATTTT
D: .; V: TRBV27; size: many; J: TRBJ2-7; CDR3: CASSFTLGSYEQYF; DNA: TGTGCCAGCAGCTTTACCCTGGGCAGCTACGAGCAGTACTTC
D: TRBD1; V: TRBV3-1; size: .; J: TRBJ2-7; CDR3: CASSPRDRGTYEQYF; DNA: TGTGCCAGCAGCCCAAGGGACAGGGGGACCTACGAGCAGTACTTC
D: .; V: TRBV12-3/TRBV12-4; size: many; J: TRBJ2-5; CDR3: CASSEQQETQYF; DNA: TGTGCCAGCAGCGAACAGCAAGAGACCCAGTACTTC
D: .; V: TRBV10-3; size: once; J: TRBJ1-2; CDR3: CAISPTNYGYTF; DNA: TGTGCCATCAGTCCCACAAACTATGGCTACACCTTC
D: TRBD2; V: TRBV29-1; size: few; J: TRBJ2-1; CDR3: CSALGTSGRAGNEQFF; DNA: TGCAGCGCTCTCGGGACTAGCGGGAGGGCCGGCAATGAGCAGTTCTTC
D: TRBD1; V: TRBV2; size: few; J: TRBJ1-5; CDR3: CASSPDRAVNQPQHF; DNA: TGTGCCAGCAGTCCGGACAGGGCGGTCAATCAGCCCCAGCATTTT
D: .; V: TRBV6-2/TRBV6-3; size: many; J: TRBJ1-5; CDR3: CASSPSSRGGSNQPQHF; DNA: TGTGCCAGCAGTCCTTCCTCACGGGGTGGGAGCAATCAGCCCCAGCATTTT
D: .; V: TRBV6-5; size: .; J: TRBJ1-2; CDR3: CASSYGRDVHF; DNA: TGTGCCAGCAGTTACGGCCGGGACGTCCACTTC
D: .; V: TRBV11-3; size: .; J: TRBJ1-1; CDR3: CASSDGLVEAFF; DNA: TGTGCCAGCAGCGATGGACTAGTAGAAGCTTTCTTT
D: .; V: TRBV20-1; size: few; J: TRBJ1-1; CDR3: CSASTGTTEAFF; DNA: TGCAGTGCTAGTACCGGGACAACTGAAGCTTTCTTT
D: .; V: TRBV4-3; size: many; J: TRBJ1-5; CDR3: CASSQEWQYSNQPQHF; DNA: TGCGCCAGCAGCCAAGAATGGCAGTATAGCAATCAGCCCCAGCATTTT
D: .; V: TRBV11-2; size: many; J: TRBJ2-1; CDR3: CASSSSGRAGSYNEQFF; DNA: TGTGCCAGCAGCTCCTCGGGGCGGGCGGGCTCCTACAATGAGCAGTTCTTC
D: .; V: TRBV2; size: many; J: TRBJ2-1; CDR3: CASSDYPPYNEQFF; DNA: TGTGCCAGCAGTGACTACCCCCCTTACAATGAGCAGTTCTTC
D: .; V: TRBV27; size: few; J: TRBJ1-5; CDR3: CASSLSSSGRSSNQPQHF; DNA: TGTGCCAGTAGTTTAAGCTCCTCGGGACGGAGTAGCAATCAGCCCCAGCATTTT
D: .; V: TRBV7-9; size: .; J: TRBJ2-7; CDR3: CASSLGGSIYEQYF; DNA: TGTGCCAGCAGCTTAGGGGGTAGTATCTACGAGCAGTACTTC
D: .; V: TRBV10-3; size: few; J: TRBJ2-5; CDR3: CAISRDGGSETQYF; DNA: TGTGCCATCAGCCGGGACGGCGGGTCAGAGACCCAGTACTTC
D: .; V: TRBV7-8; size: .; J: TRBJ1-1; CDR3: CASSLDLKGTTEAFF; DNA: TGTGCCAGCAGCTTAGATTTAAAGGGTACCACTGAAGCTTTCTTT
D: TRBD1; V: TRBV19; size: .; J: TRBJ2-6; CDR3: CASSFRTGRTSGANVLTF; DNA: TGTGCCAGTAGTTTTCGGACAGGGCGCACCTCTGGGGCCAACGTCCTGACTTTC
D: .; V: TRBV7-2; size: .; J: TRBJ1-1; CDR3: CASSPNRGEAFF; DNA: TGTGCCAGCAGCCCAAACCGGGGTGAAGCTTTCTTT
D: TRBD1; V: TRBV20-1; size: .; J: TRBJ1-1; CDR3: CSARTGGPHEAFF; DNA: TGCAGTGCTAGGACAGGGGGGCCCCATGAAGCTTTCTTT
D: TRBD2; V: TRBV10-3; size: many; J: TRBJ2-7; CDR3: CAISEGSGRAYEQYF; DNA: TGTGCCATCAGTGAAGGGAGCGGGAGGGCCTACGAGCAGTACTTC
D: TRBD2; V: TRBV20-1; size: .; J: TRBJ2-1; CDR3: CSARDLAGAYNEQFF; DNA: TGCAGTGCTAGAGATCTAGCGGGAGCCTACAATGAGCAGTTCTTC
D: .; V: TRBV6-2/TRBV6-3; size: many; J: TRBJ2-3; CDR3: CASRNPVSQQF; DNA: TGTGCCAGCCGAAATCCGGTCAGTCAACAGTTT
D: TRBD2; V: TRBV12-3/TRBV12-4; size: many; J: TRBJ2-3; CDR3: CASSSRGGEDTQYF; DNA: TGTGCCAGCAGTTCCCGGGGGGGAGAAGATACGCAGTATTTT
D: .; V: TRBV6-2/TRBV6-3; size: .; J: TRBJ2-1; CDR3: CASSYLEILDDEQFF; DNA: TGTGCCAGCAGTTACCTCGAGATCCTTGACGATGAGCAGTTCTTC
D: .; V: TRBV18; size: .; J: TRBJ2-3; CDR3: CASSPLPSSTDTQYF; DNA: TGTGCCAGCTCACCACTGCCTAGCTCCACAGATACGCAGTATTTT
D: .; V: TRBV12-3/TRBV12-4; size: many; J: TRBJ2-1; CDR3: CASLSSYNEQFF; DNA: TGTGCCAGCCTAAGCTCCTACAATGAGCAGTTCTTC
D: TRBD1; V: TRBV20-1; size: many; J: TRBJ2-7; CDR3: CSASGQGFYEQYF; DNA: TGCAGTGCTAGTGGACAGGGTTTCTACGAGCAGTACTTC
D: TRBD2; V: TRBV7-8; size: .; J: TRBJ2-2; CDR3: CASSRAGGPRTGELFF; DNA: TGTGCCAGCAGCCGGGCGGGAGGGCCGAGGACCGGGGAGCTGTTTTTT
D: TRBD2; V: TRBV7-6; size: many; J: TRBJ2-7; CDR3: CASSLTPAGGLGEQYF; DNA: TGTGCCAGCAGCTTAACCCCAGCGGGAGGGTTGGGCGAGCAGTACTTC
D: .; V: TRBV12-3/TRBV12-4; size: few; J: TRBJ2-1; CDR3: CASSLLGLGEQFF; DNA: TGTGCCAGCAGCCTACTAGGATTGGGGGAGCAGTTCTTC
D: .; V: TRBV29-1; size: many; J: TRBJ2-6; CDR3: CSVSSGSGANVLTF; DNA: TGCAGCGTGAGTAGCGGCTCTGGGGCCAACGTCCTGACTTTC